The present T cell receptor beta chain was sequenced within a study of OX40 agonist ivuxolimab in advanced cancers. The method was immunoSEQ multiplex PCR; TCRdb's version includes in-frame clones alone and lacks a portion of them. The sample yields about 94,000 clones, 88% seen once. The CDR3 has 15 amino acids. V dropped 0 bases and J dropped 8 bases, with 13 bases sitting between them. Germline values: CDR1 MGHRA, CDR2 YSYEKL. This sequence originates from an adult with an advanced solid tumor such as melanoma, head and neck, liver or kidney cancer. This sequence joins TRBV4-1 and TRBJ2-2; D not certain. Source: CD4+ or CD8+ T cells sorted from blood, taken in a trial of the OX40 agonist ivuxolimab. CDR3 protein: CASSQDAASGGELFF. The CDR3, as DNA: TGCGCCAGCAGCCAAGATGCCGCAAGTGGGGGGGAGCTGTTTTTT.